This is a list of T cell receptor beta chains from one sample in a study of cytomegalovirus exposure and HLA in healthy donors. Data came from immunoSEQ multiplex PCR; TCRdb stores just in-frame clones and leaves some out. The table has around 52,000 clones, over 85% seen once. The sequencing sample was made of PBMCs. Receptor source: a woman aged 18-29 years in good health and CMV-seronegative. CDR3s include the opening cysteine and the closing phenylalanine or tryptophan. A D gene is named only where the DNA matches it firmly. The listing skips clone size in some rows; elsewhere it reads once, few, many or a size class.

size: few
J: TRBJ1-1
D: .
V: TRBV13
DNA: TGTGCCAGCAGCCAAGGACAGCCGAACACTGAAGCTTTCTTT
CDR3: CASSQGQPNTEAFF

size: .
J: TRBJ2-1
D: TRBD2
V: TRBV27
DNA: TGTGCCAGCAGTTTTGTTGGGGCTAGCGGGATTAGTCCCAATGAGCAGTTCTTC
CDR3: CASSFVGASGISPNEQFF

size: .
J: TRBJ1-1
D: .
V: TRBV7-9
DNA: TGTGCCAGCAGCTTATTTGTGGGAGAGAGAAACACTGAAGCTTTCTTT
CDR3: CASSLFVGERNTEAFF

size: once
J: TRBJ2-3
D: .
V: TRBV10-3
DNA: TGTGCCATCAGCTCCGGGACAAAGACTAGCACAGATACGCAGTATTTT
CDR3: CAISSGTKTSTDTQYF

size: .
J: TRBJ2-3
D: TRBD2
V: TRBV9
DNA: TGTGCCAGCAGCGTACGTAGCGGGAGACCCAGCACAGATACGCAGTATTTT
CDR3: CASSVRSGRPSTDTQYF

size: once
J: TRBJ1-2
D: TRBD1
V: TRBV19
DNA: TGTGCCAGTAGTATAACAGGGGTGAGCTATGGCTACACCTTC
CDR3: CASSITGVSYGYTF

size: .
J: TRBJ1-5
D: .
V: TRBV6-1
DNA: TGTGCCAGCAGTGAATCTATGGGGCGGAGGGTTAGCAATCAGCCCCAGCATTTT
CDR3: CASSESMGRRVSNQPQHF

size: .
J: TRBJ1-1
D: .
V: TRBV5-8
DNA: TGTGCCAGCAGCTTGGACAGGTTCGGTTTCGGCACTGAAGCTTTCTTT
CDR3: CASSLDRFGFGTEAFF

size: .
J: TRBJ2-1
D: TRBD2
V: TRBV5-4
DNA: TGTGCCAGCAGCTCCCAGTGGGGGGGGACTAGCGACGGGAATGAGCAGTTCTTC
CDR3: CASSSQWGGTSDGNEQFF

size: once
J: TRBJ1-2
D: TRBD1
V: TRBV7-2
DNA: TGTGCCAGCAGCCCAAAGACGACAGGGAGGAGGGGGGATGGCTACACCTTC
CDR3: CASSPKTTGRRGDGYTF

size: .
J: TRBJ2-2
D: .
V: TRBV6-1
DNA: TGTGCCAGCAGTGAGGATCCGAGGGGGGAGCTGTTTTTT
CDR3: CASSEDPRGELFF

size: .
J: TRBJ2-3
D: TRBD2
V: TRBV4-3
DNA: TGCGCCAGCAGCCAAGAACCCGGGACTAGCGGTTCAGATACGCAGTATTTT
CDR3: CASSQEPGTSGSDTQYF

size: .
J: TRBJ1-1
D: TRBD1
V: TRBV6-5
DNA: TGTGCCAGCAGCGGACAGGGCTACACTGAAGCTTTCTTT
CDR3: CASSGQGYTEAFF

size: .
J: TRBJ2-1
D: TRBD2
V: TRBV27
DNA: TGTGCCAGCAGTTTTGCCTTCCCCGTAGCGGGGGAGCGGAATGAGCAGTTCTTC
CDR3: CASSFAFPVAGERNEQFF

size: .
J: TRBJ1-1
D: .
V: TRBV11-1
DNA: TGTGCCAGCAGCTCGTACGGGTTACCAGGGGAGACTGAAGCTTTCTTT
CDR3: CASSSYGLPGETEAFF

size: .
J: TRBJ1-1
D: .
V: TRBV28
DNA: TGTGCCAGCAGTTTTTCTATCCGGGCTGAAGCTTTCTTT
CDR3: CASSFSIRAEAFF

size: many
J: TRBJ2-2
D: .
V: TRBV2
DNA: TGTGCCAGCAGTGAGGCGACAAGGTACACCGGGGAGCTGTTTTTT
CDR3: CASSEATRYTGELFF

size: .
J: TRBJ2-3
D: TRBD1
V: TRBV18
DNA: TGTGCCAGCTCACCACTCGACAGGGGGCTAAGGAGTACGCAGTATTTT
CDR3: CASSPLDRGLRSTQYF

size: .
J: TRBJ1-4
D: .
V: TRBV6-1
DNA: TGTGCCAGCGCTAGTACCGGGACATCCAAAACTAAACTGTTTTTT
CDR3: CASASTGTSKTKLFF

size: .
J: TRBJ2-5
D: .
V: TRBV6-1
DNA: TGTGCCAGTTTATCCGTCGGGTCCGTCAAAGAGACCCAGTACTTC
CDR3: CASLSVGSVKETQYF

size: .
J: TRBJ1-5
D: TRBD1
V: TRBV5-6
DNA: TGTGCCAGCAGCTTGGGAGTGACAGGGGCGAGCAATCAGCCCCAGCATTTT
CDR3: CASSLGVTGASNQPQHF

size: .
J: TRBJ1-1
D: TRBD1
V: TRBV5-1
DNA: TGCGCCAGCAGCTTGGCCTTAGGGGGCGCTGAAGCTTTCTTT
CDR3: CASSLALGGAEAFF

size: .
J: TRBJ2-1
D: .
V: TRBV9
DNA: TGTGCCAGCAGCCCCCCGAGCGGCCCGAATGAGCAGTTCTTC
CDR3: CASSPPSGPNEQFF

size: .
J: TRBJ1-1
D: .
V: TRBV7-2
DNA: TGTGCCAGCAGCTTCCGGGACTACACTGAAGCTTTCTTT
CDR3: CASSFRDYTEAFF

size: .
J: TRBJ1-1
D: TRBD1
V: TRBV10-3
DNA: TGTGCCATCAGTGGGGACAGCTTGAACACTGAAGCTTTCTTT
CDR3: CAISGDSLNTEAFF

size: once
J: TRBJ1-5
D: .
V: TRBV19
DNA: TGTGCCAGTACCCGAAGAAAATCGGGGAGCAATCAGCCCCAGCATTTT
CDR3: CASTRRKSGSNQPQHF

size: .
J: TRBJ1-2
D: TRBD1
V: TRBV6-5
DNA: TGTGCCAGCAGTTCCCAACGGACAGGGGGAAGTTGGGGCTACACCTTC
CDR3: CASSSQRTGGSWGYTF

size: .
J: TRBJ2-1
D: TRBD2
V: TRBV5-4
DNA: TGTGCCAGCGGGGGGAGCGGGGTGGGAAATGAGCAGTTCTTC
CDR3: CASGGSGVGNEQFF

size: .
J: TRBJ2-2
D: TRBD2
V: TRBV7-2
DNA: TGTGCCAGCAGCCCCTGGGGACTAGCAGTCACCGGGGAGCTGTTTTTT
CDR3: CASSPWGLAVTGELFF

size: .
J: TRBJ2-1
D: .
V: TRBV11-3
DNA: TGTGCCAGCAGCACTCGCGGGACCACATACAATGAGCAGTTCTTC
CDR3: CASSTRGTTYNEQFF

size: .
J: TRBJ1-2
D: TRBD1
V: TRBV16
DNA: TGTGCCAGCAGCCAAGACACAGGGGGTGCATCCCCGAACTATGGCTACACCTTC
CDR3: CASSQDTGGASPNYGYTF

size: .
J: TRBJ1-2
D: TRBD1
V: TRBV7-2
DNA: TGTGCCAGCAGCTTCCAGGGGGCTCAGGGCTACACCTTC
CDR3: CASSFQGAQGYTF

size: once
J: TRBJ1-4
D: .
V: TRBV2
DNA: TGTGCCAGCAGGGCCGCCAGGGGCGTATTTGCAACTAATGAAAAACTGTTTTTT
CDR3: CASRAARGVFATNEKLFF

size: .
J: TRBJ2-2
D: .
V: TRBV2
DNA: TGTGCCAGCGCTGACGGGGGGCCCCCTATCAGGGAGCTGTTTTTT
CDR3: CASADGGPPIRELFF

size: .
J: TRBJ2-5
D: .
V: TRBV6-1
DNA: TGTGCCAGCAGTGATCGGATCGGAGGACTCGGGGAGACCCAGTACTTC
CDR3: CASSDRIGGLGETQYF

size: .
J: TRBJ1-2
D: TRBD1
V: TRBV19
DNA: TGTGCCAGTAGTATGAGCGGACAGGCCGTGAACTATGGCTACACCTTC
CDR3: CASSMSGQAVNYGYTF

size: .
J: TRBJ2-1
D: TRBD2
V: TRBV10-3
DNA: TGTGCCATCAGTGCGGGGGGGGACAATGAGCAGTTCTTC
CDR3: CAISAGGDNEQFF

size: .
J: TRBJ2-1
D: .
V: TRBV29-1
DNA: TGCAGCGTTGAACTGGAGGGGTGGAATGAGCAGTTCTTC
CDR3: CSVELEGWNEQFF

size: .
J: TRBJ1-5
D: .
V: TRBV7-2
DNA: TGTGCCAGCAGCTTAGACGGTAGTAGCAATCAGCCCCAGCATTTT
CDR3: CASSLDGSSNQPQHF

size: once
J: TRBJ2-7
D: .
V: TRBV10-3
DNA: TGTGCCATCGGACAGGGACTATACGAGCAGTACTTC
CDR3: CAIGQGLYEQYF

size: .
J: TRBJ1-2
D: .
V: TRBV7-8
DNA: TGTGCCAGCAGCTTGGAGGGGCGGGGTGGCGGCTACACCTTC
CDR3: CASSLEGRGGGYTF

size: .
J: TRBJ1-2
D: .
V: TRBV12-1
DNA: TGTGCCAGCAGCTTAAAACAGTCGAGCCCTAACTATGGCTACACCTTC
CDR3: CASSLKQSSPNYGYTF

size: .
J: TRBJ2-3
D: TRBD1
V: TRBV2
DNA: TGTGCCAGCCGTCAGGACAGGGGGCTGGATACGCAGTATTTT
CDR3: CASRQDRGLDTQYF

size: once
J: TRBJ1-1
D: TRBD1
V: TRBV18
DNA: TGTGCCAGCTCACCGGACAGGGCCAACACTGAAGCTTTCTTT
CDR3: CASSPDRANTEAFF

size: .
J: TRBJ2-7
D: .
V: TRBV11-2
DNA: TGTGCCAGCAGCGCGGGACCTTATCCCTACGAGCAGTACTTC
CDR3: CASSAGPYPYEQYF

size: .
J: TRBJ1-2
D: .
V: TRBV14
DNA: TGTGCCAGCAGCCCTGGACAGACCTATGGCTACACCTTC
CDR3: CASSPGQTYGYTF

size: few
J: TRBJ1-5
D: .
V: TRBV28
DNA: TGTGCCAGCAGTTCCAGAAACGACAGGTTAAATCAGCCCCAGCATTTT
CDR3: CASSSRNDRLNQPQHF

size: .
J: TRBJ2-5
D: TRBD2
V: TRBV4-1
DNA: TGCGCCAGCAGCCAAGTAGGGGGACTAGCAGAGACCCAGTACTTC
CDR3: CASSQVGGLAETQYF

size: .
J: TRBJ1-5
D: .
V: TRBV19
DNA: TGTGCCAGTAGTGGGCAGGGAAGAAATCAGCCCCAGCATTTT
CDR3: CASSGQGRNQPQHF

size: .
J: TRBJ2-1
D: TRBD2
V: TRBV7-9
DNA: TGTGCCAGCAGCTTATTGTCGAGCGGGAGGGCCGATGAGCAGTTCTTC
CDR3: CASSLLSSGRADEQFF